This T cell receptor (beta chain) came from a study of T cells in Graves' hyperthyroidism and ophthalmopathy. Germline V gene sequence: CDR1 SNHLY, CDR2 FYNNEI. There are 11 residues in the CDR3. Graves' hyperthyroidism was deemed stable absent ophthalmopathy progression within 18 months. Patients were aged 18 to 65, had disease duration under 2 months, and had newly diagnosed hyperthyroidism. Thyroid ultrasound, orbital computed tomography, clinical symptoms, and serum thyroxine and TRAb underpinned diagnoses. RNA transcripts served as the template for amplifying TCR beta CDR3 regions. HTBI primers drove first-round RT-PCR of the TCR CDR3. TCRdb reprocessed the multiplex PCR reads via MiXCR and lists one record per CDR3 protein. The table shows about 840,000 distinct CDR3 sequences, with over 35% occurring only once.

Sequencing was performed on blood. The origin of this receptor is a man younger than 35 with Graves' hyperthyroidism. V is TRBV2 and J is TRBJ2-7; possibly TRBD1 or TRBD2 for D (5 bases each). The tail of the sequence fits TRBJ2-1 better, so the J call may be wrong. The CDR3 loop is CASRGPGQQFF. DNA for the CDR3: TGTGCCAGCAGGGGGCCGGGGCAGCAGTTCTTC.